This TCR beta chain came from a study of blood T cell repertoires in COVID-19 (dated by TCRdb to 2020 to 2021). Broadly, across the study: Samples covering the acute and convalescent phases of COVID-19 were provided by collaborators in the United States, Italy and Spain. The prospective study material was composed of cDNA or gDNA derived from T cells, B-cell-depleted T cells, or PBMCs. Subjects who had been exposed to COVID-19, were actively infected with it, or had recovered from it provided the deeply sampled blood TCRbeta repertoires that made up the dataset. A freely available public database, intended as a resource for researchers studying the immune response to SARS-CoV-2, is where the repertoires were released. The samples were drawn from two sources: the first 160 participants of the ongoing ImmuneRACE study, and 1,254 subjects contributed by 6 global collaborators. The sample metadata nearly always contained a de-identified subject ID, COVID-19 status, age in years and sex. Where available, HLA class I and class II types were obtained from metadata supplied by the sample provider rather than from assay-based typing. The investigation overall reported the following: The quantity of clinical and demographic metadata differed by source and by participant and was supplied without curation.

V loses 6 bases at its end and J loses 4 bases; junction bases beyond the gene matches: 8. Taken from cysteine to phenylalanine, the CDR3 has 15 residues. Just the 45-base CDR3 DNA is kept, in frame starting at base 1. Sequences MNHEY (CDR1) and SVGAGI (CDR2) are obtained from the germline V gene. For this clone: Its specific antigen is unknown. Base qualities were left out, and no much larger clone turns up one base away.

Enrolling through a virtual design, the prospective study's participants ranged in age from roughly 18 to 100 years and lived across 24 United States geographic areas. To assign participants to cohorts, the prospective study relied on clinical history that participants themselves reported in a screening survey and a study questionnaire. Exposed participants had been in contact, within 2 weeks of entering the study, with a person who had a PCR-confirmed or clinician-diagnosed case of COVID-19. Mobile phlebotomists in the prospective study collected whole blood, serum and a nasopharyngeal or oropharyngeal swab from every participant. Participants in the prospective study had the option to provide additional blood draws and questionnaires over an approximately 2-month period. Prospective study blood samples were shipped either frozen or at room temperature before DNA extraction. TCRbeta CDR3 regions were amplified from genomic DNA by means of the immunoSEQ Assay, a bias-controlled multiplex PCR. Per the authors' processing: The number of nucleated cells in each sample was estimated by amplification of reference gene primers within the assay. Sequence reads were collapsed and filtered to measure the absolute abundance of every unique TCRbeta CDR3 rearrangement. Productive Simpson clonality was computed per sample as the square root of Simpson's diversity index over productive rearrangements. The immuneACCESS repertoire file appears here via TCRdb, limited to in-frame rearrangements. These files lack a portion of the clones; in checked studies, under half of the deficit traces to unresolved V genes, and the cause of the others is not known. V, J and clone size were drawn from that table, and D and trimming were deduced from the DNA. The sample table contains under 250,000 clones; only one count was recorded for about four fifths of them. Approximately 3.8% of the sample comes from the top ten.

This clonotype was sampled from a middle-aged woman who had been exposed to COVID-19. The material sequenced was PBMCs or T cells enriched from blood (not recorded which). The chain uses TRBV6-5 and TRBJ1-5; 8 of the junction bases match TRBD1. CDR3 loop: CASRQYRGNNQPQHF. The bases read TGTGCCAGCAGACAGTACAGGGGGAATAATCAGCCCCAGCATTTT.